A selection of T cell receptor beta chains follows, all from one sample in a study of T cell responses to AZD1222 COVID-19 vaccine. Method: immunoSEQ multiplex PCR; TCRdb's copy keeps in-frame clones and lacks some. The profile shows about 160,000 clones, around nine tenths of them singletons. Sequenced here: peripheral blood, sampled on day 0 of AZD1222 vaccination. The origin of the receptors is an adult in good health. Both conserved end residues are part of each CDR3. Each record gives: D gene, clone size, V gene, J gene, CDR3 DNA, CDR3 protein. D genes are given only for firm matches. Clone size is given for some rows only: seen once, a few or many times, or a class if the clone is expanded.

>NA|NA|TRBV14|TRBJ2-1
TGTGCCAGCAGCTCCGGGTTAGTCGCAAATGAGCAGTTCTTC
CASSSGLVANEQFF
>NA|few|TRBV6-1|TRBJ2-7
TGTGCCAGCAGTGATCCGGGGTGGGGCTCCTACGAGCAGTACTTC
CASSDPGWGSYEQYF
>NA|NA|TRBV20-1|TRBJ2-7
TGCAGTGCTAGTAGTTTTAGCCAATGGGACGAGCAGTACTTC
CSASSFSQWDEQYF
>NA|NA|TRBV30|TRBJ1-2
TGTGCCTGGACCCCTGGAACCGGCTACACCTTC
CAWTPGTGYTF
>NA|NA|TRBV6-5|TRBJ1-5
TGTGCCAGCAGGGGGGCAGGACAAAATCAGCCCCAGCATTTT
CASRGAGQNQPQHF
>TRBD2|NA|TRBV18|TRBJ2-4
TGTGCCAGCTCACCACCGGTCCTAGCGGGGGACTTAGCCAAAAACATTCAGTACTTC
CASSPPVLAGDLAKNIQYF
>TRBD2|NA|TRBV6-2/TRBV6-3|TRBJ2-3
TGTGCCAGCAGCGAAGCGGGGGGGCAGAATACGCAGTATTTT
CASSEAGGQNTQYF
>TRBD1|NA|TRBV27|TRBJ1-1
TGTGCCAGCAGCGTGGGACAGTTGGGGACTGAAGCTTTCTTT
CASSVGQLGTEAFF
>NA|NA|TRBV28|TRBJ2-7
TGTGCCACGCAGGGGGGGAGGGAGCAGTACTTC
CATQGGREQYF
>NA|NA|TRBV4-2|TRBJ2-1
TGTGCCAGCAGCCAAGTAGAAATTGAGTACAATGAGCAGTTCTTC
CASSQVEIEYNEQFF
>TRBD2|once|TRBV6-5|TRBJ2-2
TGTGCCAGCAGAGGGGGACTAGCATCCGGGGAGCTGTTTTTT
CASRGGLASGELFF
>NA|NA|TRBV28|TRBJ2-5
TGTGCCAGCAGTTTATCGGACCAAGAGACCCAGTACTTC
CASSLSDQETQYF
>NA|NA|TRBV19|TRBJ1-3
TGTGCCAGTAGTATAGGGGGACAAAGCTCTGGAAACACCATATATTTT
CASSIGGQSSGNTIYF
>NA|many|TRBV25-1|TRBJ2-7
TGTGCCAGCAGTGACCGGACCCTAGGAGGTTACTACGAGCAGTACTTC
CASSDRTLGGYYEQYF
>TRBD1|few|TRBV4-3|TRBJ1-2
TGCGCCAGCAGCCCGGACAGGCTCTATGGCTACACCTTC
CASSPDRLYGYTF